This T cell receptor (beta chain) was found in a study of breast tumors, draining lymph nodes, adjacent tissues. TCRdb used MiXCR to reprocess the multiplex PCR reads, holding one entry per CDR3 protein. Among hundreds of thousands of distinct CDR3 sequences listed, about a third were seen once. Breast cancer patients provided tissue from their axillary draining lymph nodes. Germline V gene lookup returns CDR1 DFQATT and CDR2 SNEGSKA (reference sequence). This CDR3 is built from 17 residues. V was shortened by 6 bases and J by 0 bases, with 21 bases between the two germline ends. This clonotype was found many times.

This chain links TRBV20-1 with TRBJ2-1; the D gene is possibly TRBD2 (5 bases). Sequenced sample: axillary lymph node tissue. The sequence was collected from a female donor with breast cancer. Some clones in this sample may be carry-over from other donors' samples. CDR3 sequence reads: CSAPPRLGRGSYNEQFF. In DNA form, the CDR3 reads TGCAGTGCCCCGCCCCGACTGGGCCGGGGCTCCTACAATGAGCAGTTCTTC.